Detailed here is one TCR beta chain. The data were taken from a study of cytomegalovirus exposure and HLA in healthy donors. The CDR3 totals 16 residues. Germline trimming cut 0 bases from V and 0 bases from J; bases unmatched to any gene: 4. Germline V lookup: CDR1 SGHRS, CDR2 YFSETQ. With 60 Vbeta and 13 Jbeta primers, the PCR was carried out. TCRdb's table, derived via immunoSEQ multiplex PCR, lists solely in-frame clones and lacks some. The sample holds around 62,000 clones; about 79% are singletons and the top ten take approximately 7.8%. The chain uses TRBV5-1 and TRBJ2-3; 7 nucleotides line up with TRBD2. This clonotype was obtained from a man in his sixties in good health and CMV-seropositive. The sample consisted of PBMCs. CDR3 DNA: TGCGCCAGCAGCTTGGGGCGGGGGACTAGCACAGATACGCAGTATTTT. This sequence encodes CASSLGRGTSTDTQYF.